This T cell receptor (beta chain) was documented in a study of CD8+ T cells in alopecia areata. Extraction of RNA preceded its reverse transcription into cDNA, which served as the sequencing template. Profiled with immunoSEQ multiplex PCR; TCRdb holds only in-frame clones, not every one. Of about 280,000 clones listed, 55% to 70% were seen once; the top ten hold under 2%. This clone was seen more than once but under ten times. Sample treatment: oral pan-JAK inhibitor, 5-10 mg twice daily. The J segment lost 2 bases and the V segment lost 1 base, leaving 9 bases of the junction unmatched. This CDR3 is 16 amino acids long. Germline-derived CDR1 and CDR2 are SGDLS and YYNGEE.

This receptor was identified in a human donor with alopecia areata. This material consisted of CD4+ T cells sorted from blood, taken at week 24, from a patient treated with tofacitinib. This chain joins TRBV9 and TRBJ2-7; TRBD1 aligns across 7 bases. Here the CDR3 DNA reads TGTGCCAGCAGCGTACGGACAGGACCTCCAACCTACGAGCAGTACTTC. Amino acid sequence: CASSVRTGPPTYEQYF.